This T cell receptor (beta chain) was recorded in a study of blood T cell repertoires in COVID-19. Study summary: In each case, the material was cDNA or gDNA derived from T cells, B-cell-depleted T cells, or PBMCs.

Clones were sequenced by immunoSEQ multiplex PCR, and TCRdb holds only the in-frame ones, with some missing. The profile shows a few hundred thousand clones, around 85% of them singletons. The CDR3 sequence is 11 residues long. Deletions cut 7 bases from V and 7 bases from J, with 10 bases between. The sequence was collected from a human donor with COVID-19, enrolled during active disease. The donor label of this sample is uncertain. The sequencing input was peripheral blood. The chain uses TRBV12-3 or TRBV12-4 and TRBJ1-1; D call uncertain. The DNA of the CDR3 is TGTGCCAGCACCGCGCTAGTTGAAGCTTTCTTT. Amino acid sequence: CASTALVEAFF.